The next 20 T cell receptor beta chains were all read from a single sample in a study of blood T cell repertoires in COVID-19. TCRdb keeps only in-frame clones here, not all; method: immunoSEQ multiplex PCR. The sample includes about 170,000 clones, under 90% seen only once; the top ten take roughly 15%. Sequenced material: peripheral blood. Receptor source: a woman between 70 and 85 years old with COVID-19, enrolled during active disease.

The V and J genes are TRBV28 and TRBJ2-5; 8 bases align to TRBD2. This CDR3 is built from 15 residues. Trimming at V came to 5 bases and at J to 1 base, leaving 6 bases not matched to a gene. From germline, CDR1 is MDHEN and CDR2 SYDVKM. CDR3: CASSRVAGSQETQYF. CDR3 nucleotides: TGTGCCAGCAGTAGAGTAGCGGGGTCCCAAGAGACCCAGTACTTC. Full variable domain (rest looked up from reference TRBV28 and TRBJ2-5): DVKVTQSSRYLVKRTGEKVFLECVQDMDHENMFWYRQDPGLGLRLIYFSYDVKMKEKGDIPEGYSVSREKKERFSLILESASTNQTSMYLCASSRVAGSQETQYFGPGTRLLVL.

The rearrangement uses TRBV3-1 (or the pseudogene TRBV3-2) and TRBJ1-2; D ambiguous. V lost 5 bases, J lost 1 base, and 8 bases lay in between. The CDR3 contains 13 residues. CDR1 is LGHDT, CDR2 YNNKEL, per germline (reference sequence). The CDR3 sequence: CASSSDFNYGYTF. The CDR3 DNA follows: TGTGCCAGCAGCTCAGACTTTAACTATGGCTACACCTTC.

This chain joins TRBV6-6 and TRBJ1-2, with 7 bases identical to TRBD1. Per germline, CDR1 MNHNY and CDR2 SVGAGI (reference sequence). The CDR3 contains 14 residues. Germline trimming cut 5 bases from V and 0 bases from J; bases unmatched to any gene: 3. DNA of the CDR3: TGTGCCAGCAGTCCCGGGACAGCTAACTATGGCTACACCTTC. Its translation is CASSPGTANYGYTF.

The chain joins TRBV28 to TRBJ1-4, with 9 bases lining up with TRBD1. V was clipped by 5 bases and J by 6 bases; unmatched bases: 10. Germline V gives CDR1 MDHEN, CDR2 SYDVKM. This CDR3 region has 16 residues. CDR3 in amino acids: CASSPGQGISDEKLFF. As DNA, the CDR3 is TGTGCCAGCAGTCCGGGACAGGGAATTTCGGATGAAAAACTGTTTTTT.

The rearrangement uses TRBV4-1 and TRBJ1-1; tentatively, D is TRBD1 (6 bases). The CDR3 contains 13 residues. Trimming removed 5 bases at V and 6 bases at J, with 13 bases between. CDR1 is MGHRA and CDR2 is YSYEKL in the germline V gene. CDR3 nucleotide sequence: TGCGCCAGCAGCGCCCCGGGGGGCGCTGAAGCTTTCTTT. Protein: CASSAPGGAEAFF.

This chain joins TRBV6-5 and TRBJ2-5; 8 nucleotides align to TRBD2. V lost 4 bases to trimming and J lost 7 bases; unmatched junction nucleotides: 8. Germline assignment: CDR1 MNHEY and CDR2 SVGAGI. The CDR3 spans 14 residues. The CDR3 nucleotides read TGTGCCAGCAGTTGGGGACTAGACTTGGGGACCCAGTACTTC. Translating gives CASSWGLDLGTQYF.

The chain employs TRBV18 and TRBJ2-2; tentatively, D is TRBD1 (6 bases). Germline V lookup: CDR1 KGHSH, CDR2 LQKENI. CDR3 length: 19 amino acids. Trimming removed 1 base at V and 7 bases at J, with 25 bases between. CDR3 DNA sequence: TGTGCCAGCTCACCACTCGATCCCTTCGGGACACTCCCTTTCGGGGAGCTGTTTTTT. Translating it yields CASSPLDPFGTLPFGELFF.

This clone came up a few times. V and J are TRBV3-1 (or the pseudogene TRBV3-2) and TRBJ2-1; the D gene is possibly TRBD1 (6 bases). CDR3 length: 15 amino acids. Trimming stripped 6 bases from V and 0 bases from J, with 12 bases between. Germline V CDR1 and CDR2: LGHDT, YNNKEL (reference sequence). The CDR3 sequence is CASSRGQSSYNEQFF. CDR3 DNA sequence: TGTGCCAGCAGTCGTGGACAGAGCTCCTACAATGAGCAGTTCTTC.

The gene calls are TRBV30 and TRBJ1-4, with D tentatively TRBD1 (6 bases). CDR1 is GTSNPN and CDR2 is SVGIG in the germline V gene (reference sequence). Trimming stripped 4 bases from V and 4 bases from J, with 10 bases between. The CDR3 has 13 residues. The CDR3 sequence is CAWMDSNNEKLFF. CDR3 DNA: TGTGCCTGGATGGACAGTAATAATGAAAAACTGTTTTTT.

The chain joins TRBV19 to TRBJ1-2; D remains unclear. V was cut by 0 bases and J by 10 bases, with 15 bases left in between. Germline V gene lookup returns CDR1 LNHDA and CDR2 SQIVND (reference sequence). The CDR3 is 14 amino acids. CDR3 coding DNA: TGTGCCAGTAGTATAGATCCTTCCCGTCTCGTCTACACCTTC. Encoded protein: CASSIDPSRLVYTF. Full variable domain (outside the CDR3, taken from reference TRBV19 and TRBJ1-2): DGGITQSPKYLFRKEGQNVTLSCEQNLNHDAMYWYRQDPGQGLRLIYYSQIVNDFQKGDIAEGYSVSREKKESFPLTVTSAQKNPTAFYLCASSIDPSRLVYTFGSGTRLTVV.

The DNA of the CDR3 is TGCACCCTCAGCGGGGACCCACGGGAGCAGTACGTC. Amino acids: CTLSGDPREQYV. The V gene is TRBV1, the J gene TRBJ2-7; no DNA check was done on the table's D call, TRBD2. TRBV1 is noted as a pseudogene. The CDR3 length is 12 residues.

This sequence joins TRBV27 and TRBJ1-5, with 9 bases that match TRBD1. The ends lost 5 bases at V and 4 bases at J; junction bases unmatched: 6. This CDR3 has 15 residues. Germline V gene lookup returns CDR1 MNHEY and CDR2 SMNVEV (reference sequence). The CDR3 DNA follows: TGTGCCAGCAGTCGGGACAGGGCTTTTAATCAGCCCCAGCATTTT. Translated, it gives CASSRDRAFNQPQHF.

The chain has TRBV6-1 and TRBJ2-7, with 9 nucleotides matching TRBD2. CDR3 length equals 16 residues. V lost 1 base to trimming and J lost 4 bases; unmatched junction nucleotides: 8. CDR1 and CDR2 (germline): MNHNS, SASEGT. The CDR3: CASSEGVSGSLYEQYF. The CDR3 DNA reads TGTGCCAGCAGTGAAGGTGTTAGCGGGAGCTTATACGAGCAGTACTTC.

In its sample, this clone was seen once. This chain links TRBV19 with TRBJ1-5; TRBD1 might be the D (6 bases). CDR1 and CDR2 from the germline V gene are LNHDA and SQIVND (reference sequence). CDR3 length: 14 amino acids. Trimming removed 7 bases from V and 5 bases from J, with 15 bases in between. DNA of the CDR3: TGTGCCAGTACCTTACAGGGAGGGTATCAGCCCCAGCATTTT. Its translation: CASTLQGGYQPQHF.

This clone was picked up one time. The chain employs TRBV7-2 and TRBJ2-3; D is uncertain. Germline V gene lookup returns CDR1 SGHTA and CDR2 FQGNSA. The CDR3 sequence is 16 residues long. Trimming removed 1 base from V and 1 base from J, with 12 bases in between. CDR3 in DNA: TGTGCCAGCAGCTTAGGCTCGGTGGTAGGCACAGATACGCAGTATTTT. Translation gives CASSLGSVVGTDTQYF.

V gene TRBV10-3 combines with J gene TRBJ1-2; maybe TRBD1 (5 bases). Germline assignment: CDR1 ENHRY and CDR2 SYGVKD. The CDR3 contains 11 residues. The germline V and J ends were trimmed by 5 bases and 7 bases, with 8 bases remaining between them. The chain's CDR3 is CAISQGGGYTF. CDR3 nucleotides: TGTGCCATCAGTCAGGGCGGTGGCTACACCTTC.

The chain employs TRBV30 and TRBJ1-2; 7 bases line up with TRBD1. V trimming: 4 bases; J trimming: 9 bases; junction bases outside the gene matches: 5. CDR1 is GTSNPN, CDR2 SVGIG, per germline (reference sequence). The CDR3 is made up of 11 amino acids. DNA for the CDR3: TGTGCCTGGACAGGGGGTGGGCGCTACACCTTC. As protein: CAWTGGGRYTF.

The chain combines TRBV9 with TRBJ1-3; possibly TRBD1 for D (5 bases). The length of the CDR3 is 16 residues. V was cut by 0 bases and J by 4 bases, with 14 bases left in between. The germline gives CDR1 SGDLS, CDR2 YYNGEE. As DNA, the CDR3 is TGTGCCAGCAGCGTAGTAGACAGCAGGAGCGGAAACACCATATATTTT. Translated, it gives CASSVVDSRSGNTIYF. The full variable domain, its missing parts supplied by reference TRBV9 and TRBJ1-3, is DSGVTQTPKHLITATGQRVTLRCSPRSGDLSVYWYQQSLDQGLQFLIQYYNGEERAKGNILERFSAQQFPDLHSELNLSSLELGDSALYFCASSVVDSRSGNTIYFGEGSWLTVV.

This clone was found once. The chain is built from TRBV6-5 and TRBJ1-1; D remains ambiguous. V was shortened by 4 bases and J by 4 bases, with 10 bases between the two germline ends. The CDR3 is 13 residues long. The V gene's germline CDR1 is MNHEY and CDR2 SVGAGI. The CDR3 nucleotides read TGTGCCAGCAGTTCCCTGACACTCACTGAAGCTTTCTTT. Amino acids: CASSSLTLTEAFF.

In this sample, this clone turned up once. The chain employs TRBV19 and TRBJ2-7; TRBD2 matches at 13 bases. In germline, CDR1 is LNHDA, CDR2 SQIVND (reference sequence). V was pared by 8 bases and J by 7 bases, with 14 bases of the junction left unmatched. This CDR3 contains 16 residues. The CDR3 coding sequence is TGTGCCAGTCAACCACTAGCGGGAGGGCCCGCTCGAGAGCAGTACTTC. Its translation: CASQPLAGGPAREQYF.